Listed below are T cell receptor beta chains from one sample, sequenced in a study of CD8 T cells in Susac syndrome. Each CDR3 protein is one row after TCRdb ran MiXCR on the immunoSEQ multiplex PCR reads. The sample lists about 180,000 distinct CDR3 sequences, almost 96% occurring once. The sequenced sample was CD4+ T cells from PBMCs. These receptors came from a human donor with multiple sclerosis. Each CDR3 is given with its conserved first and last residue. The order of the fields is J gene, V gene, clone size, D gene, CDR3 protein, CDR3 DNA. The D gene is left open where the match is weak. The size entry is marked missing in some rows and otherwise reads once, few, many or a size class.

TRBJ2-7	TRBV30	.	TRBD2	CAWTAGYEQYF	TGTGCCTGGACAGCGGGATACGAGCAGTACTTC
TRBJ2-7	TRBV28	.	TRBD1	CASSLWTGTYEQYF	TGTGCCAGCAGTCTCTGGACAGGAACCTACGAGCAGTACTTC
TRBJ2-2	TRBV20-1	.	TRBD1	CSAHRTGTGELFF	TGCAGTGCTCACCGGACAGGAACCGGGGAGCTGTTTTTT
TRBJ2-3	TRBV5-1	.	TRBD2	CASSLKRGSSTDTQYF	TGCGCCAGCAGCTTAAAGCGGGGGTCCAGCACAGATACGCAGTATTTT
TRBJ1-1	TRBV30	.	.	CAWRTIRASTEAFF	TGTGCCTGGAGGACTATAAGGGCCTCCACTGAAGCTTTCTTT
TRBJ2-4	TRBV28	.	.	CASSLFAGPLAKNIQYF	TGTGCCAGCAGTTTATTTGCCGGTCCACTAGCCAAAAACATTCAGTACTTC
TRBJ1-2	TRBV27	.	TRBD1	CASSRDLQGAGGYTF	TGTGCCAGCAGTCGCGACCTACAGGGGGCAGGAGGCTACACCTTC
TRBJ2-1	TRBV12-3/TRBV12-4	.	.	CASSLVETGRVYEQFF	TGTGCCAGCAGTTTAGTCGAGACAGGGAGGGTCTATGAGCAGTTCTTC
TRBJ2-3	TRBV28	.	.	CASLSDSTDTQYF	TGTGCCAGCCTATCGGACAGCACAGATACGCAGTATTTT
TRBJ1-3	TRBV30	.	.	CAWSSTNRVSGNTIYF	TGTGCCTGGAGTTCGACGAACAGGGTATCCGGAAACACCATATATTTT
TRBJ2-5	TRBV4-2	.	TRBD1	CASRQGGGLQETQYF	TGTGCCAGCCGACAGGGGGGGGGCTTACAAGAGACCCAGTACTTC
TRBJ1-5	TRBV2	.	.	CASSPTAYSNQPQHF	TGTGCCAGCAGTCCGACAGCCTATAGCAATCAGCCCCAGCATTTT
TRBJ2-2	TRBV29-1	.	.	CSVEDPGNTGELFF	TGCAGCGTTGAAGATCCAGGGAACACCGGGGAGCTGTTTTTT
TRBJ1-2	TRBV20-1	.	TRBD1	CSARGTGTANYGYTF	TGCAGTGCTAGAGGAACGGGGACAGCTAACTATGGCTACACCTTC
TRBJ1-6	TRBV4-2	.	TRBD1	CASSQGTGGNSPLHF	TGTGCCAGCAGCCAAGGGACAGGGGGCAATTCACCCCTCCACTTT
TRBJ1-2	TRBV5-1	.	TRBD1	CASSLLPPGGRREHGYTF	TGCGCCAGCAGCTTGCTCCCCCCAGGGGGGAGAAGGGAGCATGGCTACACCTTC
TRBJ2-4	TRBV4-1	.	TRBD1	CASSHATGQGKFTIQYF	TGCGCCAGCAGCCATGCAACTGGACAGGGGAAGTTTACCATTCAGTACTTC
TRBJ1-2	TRBV25-1	.	TRBD1	CASRGQGNYGYTF	TGTGCCAGCAGGGGACAGGGGAACTATGGCTACACCTTC
TRBJ1-1	TRBV5-8	.	.	CASSLGAREAFF	TGTGCCAGCAGCTTGGGTGCGCGTGAAGCTTTCTTT
TRBJ1-2	TRBV12-5	.	.	CASGTSPLVVLGYGYTF	TGTGCTAGTGGTACCTCTCCCCTGGTGGTTCTGGGCTATGGCTACACCTTC
TRBJ2-7	TRBV18	once	.	CASSPLPGPYPYEQYF	TGTGCCAGCTCACCTCTCCCGGGCCCATACCCCTACGAGCAGTACTTC
TRBJ1-5	TRBV19	once	.	CASTSWSNQPQHF	TGTGCCAGTACGAGTTGGAGCAATCAGCCCCAGCATTTT
TRBJ2-5	TRBV29-1	.	TRBD1	CSVAGQGGETQYF	TGCAGCGTTGCGGGACAGGGTGGCGAGACCCAGTACTTC
TRBJ1-6	TRBV7-2	.	.	CASSLQGNSPLHF	TGTGCCAGCAGCTTACAGGGGAATTCACCCCTCCACTTT
TRBJ1-5	TRBV12-3/TRBV12-4	.	TRBD1	CASSPLPEYWTGVDQPQHF	TGTGCCAGCAGTCCCTTACCCGAATATTGGACAGGGGTAGATCAGCCCCAGCATTTT
TRBJ2-3	TRBV5-6	.	.	CASSMVSAEGGTQYF	TGTGCCAGCAGCATGGTCAGCGCCGAGGGTGGAACGCAGTATTTT
TRBJ2-5	TRBV7-9	.	TRBD1	CASSQDRAEGQETQYF	TGTGCCAGCAGCCAGGACAGGGCGGAGGGCCAAGAGACCCAGTACTTC
TRBJ2-1	TRBV4-2	.	TRBD2	CASSPGRGSGGYNEQFF	TGTGCCAGCAGCCCCGGGAGGGGTAGCGGGGGATACAATGAGCAGTTCTTC
TRBJ2-5	TRBV20-1	.	TRBD1	CSAAGQGETQYF	TGCAGTGCCGCAGGACAGGGGGAGACCCAGTACTTC
TRBJ1-5	TRBV6-6	.	TRBD1	CASSFRDRSQPQHF	TGTGCCAGCAGTTTCAGGGACAGAAGTCAGCCCCAGCATTTT
TRBJ2-7	TRBV29-1	.	.	CSTTKTGEQYF	TGCAGTACGACAAAGACGGGCGAGCAGTACTTC
TRBJ2-3	TRBV20-1	once	.	CSAIPGITDTQYF	TGCAGTGCTATCCCGGGGATCACAGATACGCAGTATTTT
TRBJ2-3	TRBV12-3/TRBV12-4	.	TRBD1	CASTYRGRSTDTQYF	TGTGCCAGCACCTACAGGGGCCGTAGCACAGATACGCAGTATTTT
TRBJ2-7	TRBV30	.	TRBD1	CAWREGTGPLDEQYF	TGTGCCTGGAGGGAAGGGACAGGTCCGTTGGACGAGCAGTACTTC
TRBJ2-3	TRBV3-1	.	TRBD2	CASTKRGYKDTQYF	TGTGCCAGCACAAAGCGGGGGTATAAAGATACGCAGTATTTT
TRBJ2-1	TRBV7-9	.	.	CASSISRVHEQFF	TGTGCCAGCAGCATAAGTCGGGTCCATGAGCAGTTCTTC
TRBJ1-1	TRBV9	.	TRBD1	CASSVGGRGAQKAFF	TGTGCCAGCAGCGTAGGCGGCAGGGGGGCCCAGAAAGCTTTCTTT
TRBJ2-1	TRBV20-1	.	TRBD1	CSARLGTGSKGQFF	TGCAGTGCTAGACTGGGGACAGGGAGTAAAGGGCAGTTCTTC
TRBJ1-6	TRBV12-3/TRBV12-4	.	.	CASSLRGNSPLHF	TGTGCCAGCAGTTTGAGGGGTAATTCACCCCTCCACTTT
TRBJ2-2	TRBV12-3/TRBV12-4	.	.	CASSLSGVTGELFF	TGTGCCAGCAGTTTAAGTGGGGTCACCGGGGAGCTGTTTTTT
TRBJ1-1	TRBV20-1	.	TRBD1	CSARLRQGLAEAFF	TGCAGTGCTAGACTCCGACAGGGATTGGCTGAAGCTTTCTTT
TRBJ1-2	TRBV13	.	.	CASSSLREASRGDYGYTF	TGTGCCAGCAGCTCTCTCCGTGAAGCGTCCCGGGGGGACTATGGCTACACCTTC
TRBJ2-7	TRBV7-2	.	TRBD1	CASSPGTGGLGQYF	TGTGCCAGCAGCCCCGGGACAGGGGGTTTGGGGCAGTACTTC
TRBJ1-2	TRBV30	.	.	CAWAPSGLYGYTF	TGTGCCTGGGCCCCCAGTGGGCTCTATGGCTACACCTTC
TRBJ2-3	TRBV9	once	.	CASSAPGGPISTDTQYF	TGTGCCAGCAGCGCCCCCGGGGGTCCGATAAGCACAGATACGCAGTATTTT
TRBJ2-1	TRBV9	.	.	CASSVGWEASNEQFF	TGTGCCAGCAGCGTAGGGTGGGAGGCCTCCAATGAGCAGTTCTTC
TRBJ1-6	TRBV30	.	.	CAWTYGTPSPLHF	TGTGCCTGGACTTACGGCACGCCATCACCCCTCCACTTT
TRBJ1-6	TRBV30	.	.	CAWTGVIYNSPLHF	TGTGCCTGGACGGGAGTCATCTATAATTCACCCCTCCACTTT
TRBJ2-7	TRBV5-6	once	TRBD2	CASSPGLAGSYEQYF	TGTGCCAGCAGCCCTGGACTAGCGGGCTCCTACGAGCAGTACTTC
TRBJ2-7	TRBV20-1	.	TRBD1	CSATDRVKSSYEQYF	TGCAGTGCCACTGACAGGGTTAAGAGCTCCTACGAGCAGTACTTC
TRBJ2-2	TRBV20-1	.	TRBD2	CSASLAGALTGELFF	TGCAGTGCTAGCCTAGCGGGGGCCCTCACCGGGGAGCTGTTTTTT
TRBJ2-7	TRBV28	.	.	CASSLWDLRDTPQGQYF	TGTGCCAGCAGTTTATGGGACCTCCGGGACACCCCCCAGGGGCAGTACTTC
TRBJ2-6	TRBV15	.	TRBD1	CATSRGDRGIVSGANVLTF	TGTGCCACCAGCAGGGGCGACAGGGGGATAGTCTCAGGGGCCAACGTCCTGACTTTC
TRBJ2-7	TRBV20-1	.	.	CSAAGPQKEQYF	TGCAGTGCTGCGGGCCCTCAAAAGGAGCAGTACTTC
TRBJ1-5	TRBV12-3/TRBV12-4	.	TRBD1	CASSLTGSGNQPQHF	TGTGCCAGCAGTTTGACAGGGAGCGGCAATCAGCCCCAGCATTTT
TRBJ1-2	TRBV30	.	.	CAWSVLRTEGGYTF	TGTGCCTGGAGTGTACTCCGGACCGAAGGGGGCTACACCTTC
TRBJ2-7	TRBV20-1	.	.	CSAPVGQGWNYEQYF	TGCAGTGCCCCAGTGGGACAAGGATGGAACTACGAGCAGTACTTC
TRBJ2-6	TRBV18	.	.	CASSPRLQTAGANVLTF	TGTGCCAGCTCACCACGTCTCCAGACGGCTGGGGCCAACGTCCTGACTTTC
TRBJ1-5	TRBV3-1	.	TRBD1	CASSQGQGAPVNQPQHF	TGTGCCAGCAGCCAAGGACAGGGGGCCCCTGTCAATCAGCCCCAGCATTTT
TRBJ2-2	TRBV20-1	.	TRBD1	CSARGTGMNTGELFF	TGCAGTGCTAGAGGGACAGGGATGAACACCGGGGAGCTGTTTTTT